This T cell receptor beta chain was obtained from a study of PD-1 blockade in classical Hodgkin lymphoma. Overall study: Once every 2 weeks, patients received intravenous nivolumab at 3 mg/kg. Findings of the study overall: Relapsed/refractory patients reportedly had lower baseline diversity than newly diagnosed patients. It was among complete responders that baseline diversity resembled that of newly diagnosed patients.

The CDR3 totals 13 residues. V was cut by 1 base and J by 9 bases, with 10 bases left in between. In germline, CDR1 is SEHNR, CDR2 FQNEAQ (reference sequence). Sample time point: cycle 4 day 1 (C4D1), after less than 7 weeks of nivolumab. Exposure to brentuximab vedotin varied, and each patient had relapsed following autologous stem cell transplantation. Regarding this clone: What it binds is not known.

TCRdb's table, derived via immunoSEQ multiplex PCR, lists solely in-frame clones and lacks some. This repertoire shows about 6,900 clones, less than 90% found once; its top ten account for 42%. Sample: peripheral blood mononuclear cells (PBMCs), taken before the fourth cycle of nivolumab. The V call is TRBV7-9, the J call TRBJ2-1; D unresolved. The source is a human donor with classical Hodgkin lymphoma. The CDR3 bases are TGTGCCAGCAGCTTAGTTGCCACCGGTGAGCAGTTCTTC. This gives the protein CASSLVATGEQFF.